The following is a TCR beta chain sequence with its context. This sample is part of a study of blood T cell repertoires in COVID-19. Across the study: The cDNA or gDNA used as material had been derived from T cells, B-cell-depleted T cells, or PBMCs.

V lost 4 bases to trimming and J lost 4 bases, with 13 bases between them. Germline assignment: CDR1 MNHEY and CDR2 SVGEGT. CDR3 length: 14 residues. Data came from immunoSEQ multiplex PCR; TCRdb stores just in-frame clones and leaves some out. The profile shows some 250,000 clones, 86% of them singletons. This sequence originates from a man in his 60s with acute or convalescent COVID-19. The sequenced sample was peripheral blood. The rearrangement joins TRBV6-2 or TRBV6-3 to TRBJ2-5, with TRBD2 as a possible D gene (5 bases). The chain's CDR3 is CASSSGLLVETQYF. The CDR3 DNA reads as TGTGCCAGCAGTTCCGGACTTCTGGTAGAGACCCAGTACTTC.